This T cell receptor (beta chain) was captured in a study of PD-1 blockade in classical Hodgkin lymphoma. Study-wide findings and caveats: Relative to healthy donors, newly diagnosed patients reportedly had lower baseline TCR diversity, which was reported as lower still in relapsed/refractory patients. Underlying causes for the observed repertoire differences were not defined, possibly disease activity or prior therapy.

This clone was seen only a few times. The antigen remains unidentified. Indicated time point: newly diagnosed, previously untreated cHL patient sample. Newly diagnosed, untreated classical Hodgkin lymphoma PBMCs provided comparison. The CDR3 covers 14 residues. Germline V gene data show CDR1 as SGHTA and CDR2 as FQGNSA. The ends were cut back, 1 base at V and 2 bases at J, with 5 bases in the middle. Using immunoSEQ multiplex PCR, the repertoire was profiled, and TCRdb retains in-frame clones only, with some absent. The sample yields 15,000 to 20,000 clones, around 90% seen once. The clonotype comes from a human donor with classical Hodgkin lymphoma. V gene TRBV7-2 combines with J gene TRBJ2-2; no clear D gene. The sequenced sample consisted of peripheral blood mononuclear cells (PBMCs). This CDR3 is CASSLVLNTGELFF. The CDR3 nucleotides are TGTGCCAGCAGCTTAGTGTTAAACACCGGGGAGCTGTTTTTT.